Sequencing of this T cell receptor (beta chain) was carried out in a study of post-analysis software for immune sequencing data. Whole-study results and caveats: Compared against controls, patients with multiple sclerosis displayed significantly lower normalized Chao1 diversity. In patients, TRBV5-6, TRBV5-1 and TRBV20-1 belonged to roughly five TRBV segments found more frequently than in controls.

V lost 2 bases to trimming and J lost 1 base, with 6 bases between them. The CDR3 spans 13 residues. Germline V gene sequence: CDR1 SQVTM, CDR2 ANQGSEA. This clonotype was detected a few times. What it recognizes is unknown. Sequencing libraries made from TCR beta cDNA carried unique molecular identifiers. TCRdb reprocessed the PCR reads with MiXCR, giving one entry per CDR3 protein. The table records approximately 660,000 distinct CDR3 sequences, roughly three fifths of them present only once. The specimen was blood. The receptor's source is a girl aged 2-10 years with multiple sclerosis. This sequence joins TRBV29-1 and TRBJ2-1; D is unclear. Here the CDR3 DNA reads TGCAGCGTTGAAAAAGTATCCTACAATGAGCAGTTCTTC. Protein product: CSVEKVSYNEQFF.